This TCR beta chain stems from a study of shared clonotypes between healthy human individuals. This CDR3 comprises 14 residues. The V gene lost 3 bases and the J gene lost 3 bases, with 8 bases spanning the gap. The V gene's germline CDR1 is SEHNR and CDR2 FQNEAQ (reference sequence). Comment on this clone: Other DNA sequences from this sample encode an identical CDR3 as well.

Sequenced by immunoSEQ multiplex PCR; TCRdb stores in-frame clones only, minus some. The table lists about 1.5 million clones, over 95% of them singletons. The chain uses TRBV7-9 and TRBJ1-4, with unresolved D. The sample taken for sequencing was naive CD4+ T cells sorted from blood. Documented subset: CD45RA+ positively selected. This clonotype originated in a man aged 25 to 40 in good health. CDR3 region: CASSLRQSNEKLFF. The DNA for the CDR3 is TGTGCCAGCAGCTTGAGGCAGTCTAATGAAAAACTGTTTTTT.